The next 2 T cell receptor beta chains were all read from a single sample in a study of identical twins. One entry per CDR3 protein, called by TCRdb with MiXCR from the 5' RACE reads. This table holds roughly 690,000 distinct CDR3 sequences, 21% found once. The data also belong to a second study, concerning T cells expressing NK-cell markers.

The sample consisted of PBMCs. Receptors were obtained from a woman younger than 35 in good health.

The gene calls are TRBV30 and TRBJ1-2, with a weak D call TRBD1 (5 bases). The CDR3 sequence is 13 residues long. From germline, CDR1 is GTSNPN and CDR2 SVGIG (reference sequence). Trimming cost V 5 bases and J 0 bases, with 10 bases left between them. The CDR3 coding sequence is TGTGCCTGGGAAGACAGAGCTAACTATGGCTACACCTTC. Translating gives CAWEDRANYGYTF.

This clonotype was picked up a small number of times. V and J are TRBV20-1 and TRBJ2-1, with 8 bases identical to TRBD2. CDR1 is DFQATT, CDR2 SNEGSKA, per germline (reference sequence). Losses at the gene ends were 7 bases for V and 2 bases for J; bases not matched to a gene: 4. CDR3 size: 13 residues. The CDR3: CSGAGETYNEQFF. CDR3 coding DNA: TGCAGTGGAGCGGGGGAGACCTACAATGAGCAGTTCTTC.